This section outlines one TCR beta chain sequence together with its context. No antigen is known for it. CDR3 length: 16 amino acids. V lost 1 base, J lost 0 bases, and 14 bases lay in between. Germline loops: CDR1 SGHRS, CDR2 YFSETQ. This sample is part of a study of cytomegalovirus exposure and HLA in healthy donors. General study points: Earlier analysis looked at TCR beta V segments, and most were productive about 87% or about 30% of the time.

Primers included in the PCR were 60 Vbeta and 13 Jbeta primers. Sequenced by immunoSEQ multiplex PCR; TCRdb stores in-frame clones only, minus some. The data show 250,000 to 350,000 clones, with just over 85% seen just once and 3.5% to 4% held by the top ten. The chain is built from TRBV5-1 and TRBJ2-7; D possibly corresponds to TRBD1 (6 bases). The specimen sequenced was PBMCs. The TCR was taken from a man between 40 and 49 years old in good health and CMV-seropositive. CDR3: CASSLFGGGFSYEQYF. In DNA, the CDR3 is TGCGCCAGCAGCTTGTTTGGGGGCGGATTCTCCTACGAGCAGTACTTC.